This TCR beta chain was captured in a study of T cell responses to AZD1222 COVID-19 vaccine. Study-wide points: Among the donors, most were white British and more were female, and clonal diversity was possibly underestimated. Regions 160-218 and 743-854 dominated among vaccine-associated CD4 TCRs spanning spike.

In the case of this clone: Antigen unknown.

Germline V gene lookup returns CDR1 SGHNT and CDR2 YYREEE (reference sequence). Trimming cost V 0 bases and J 2 bases, with 17 bases left between them. The CDR3 is 17 amino acids. Clones were read by immunoSEQ multiplex PCR, and TCRdb kept only the in-frame ones, dropping some. This table holds about 83,000 clones, about 82% found once. The clonotype originates from an adult in good health. Material: peripheral blood, obtained on day 0 of AZD1222 vaccination. The V and J genes are TRBV5-4 and TRBJ2-5; TRBD1 or TRBD2 may be the D gene (5 bases each). The DNA of the CDR3 is TGTGCCAGCAGCTTGGGATCGCCGGGACCCTATCAAGAGACCCAGTACTTC. Residues: CASSLGSPGPYQETQYF.